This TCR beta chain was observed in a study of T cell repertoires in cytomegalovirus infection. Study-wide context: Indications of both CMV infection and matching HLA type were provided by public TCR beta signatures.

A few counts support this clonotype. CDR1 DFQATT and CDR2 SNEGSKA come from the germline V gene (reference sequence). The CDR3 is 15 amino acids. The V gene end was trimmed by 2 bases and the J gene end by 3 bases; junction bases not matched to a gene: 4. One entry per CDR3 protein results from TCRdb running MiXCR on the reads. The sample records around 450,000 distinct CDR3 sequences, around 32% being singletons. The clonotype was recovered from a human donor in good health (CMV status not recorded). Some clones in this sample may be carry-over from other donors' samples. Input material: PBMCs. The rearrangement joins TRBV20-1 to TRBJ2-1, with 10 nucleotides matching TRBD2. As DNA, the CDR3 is TGCAGTGCTAGACTAGCGGGGGTTTACTACAATGAGCAGTTCTTC. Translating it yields CSARLAGVYYNEQFF.